These 32 T cell receptor beta chains were all obtained from the same sample, sequenced in a study of T cells in localized non-small cell lung cancer. Method: immunoSEQ multiplex PCR; TCRdb's copy keeps in-frame clones and lacks some. Of about 59,000 clones listed, roughly 90% are singletons. The sample here was peripheral blood, taken before any cancer treatment. The receptor source for this set is a man aged 35-69 years with stage I lung adenocarcinoma.

The chain is built from TRBV4-1 and TRBJ1-1; unclear D gene. CDR3 length: 16 amino acids. Deletions cut 0 bases from V and 2 bases from J, with 13 bases between. Germline loops: CDR1 MGHRA, CDR2 YSYEKL. CDR3 region: CASSQEAARRNTEAFF. Here the CDR3 DNA reads TGCGCCAGCAGCCAAGAGGCCGCCAGGAGAAACACTGAAGCTTTCTTT.

This chain connects TRBV7-9 to TRBJ2-7; D is unclear. The CDR3 has 12 residues. CDR1 is SEHNR, CDR2 FQNEAQ, per germline (reference sequence). Trimming took off 1 base at V and 2 bases at J, with 3 bases between the two ends. CDR3 region: CASSLGTYEQYF. CDR3 nucleotides: TGTGCCAGCAGCTTAGGAACCTACGAGCAGTACTTC.

The gene calls are TRBV19 and TRBJ1-5; TRBD1 is a possible D gene (6 bases). Trimming removed 5 bases from V and 0 bases from J, with 14 bases in between. Per germline, CDR1 LNHDA and CDR2 SQIVND (reference sequence). CDR3 length: 16 residues. CDR3 sequence reads: CASSFGGADSNQPQHF. CDR3 sequence (DNA): TGTGCCAGTAGTTTCGGGGGGGCGGATAGCAATCAGCCCCAGCATTTT.

The genes are TRBV19 and TRBJ1-4; 12 bases are shared with TRBD1. Germline V gives CDR1 LNHDA, CDR2 SQIVND (reference sequence). The CDR3 is 17 amino acids. The V and J ends lost 4 bases and 6 bases, in that order; junction bases with no gene match: 9. This CDR3 is CASSKRGTGGKDEKLFF. CDR3 DNA sequence: TGTGCCAGTAGTAAACGAGGGACAGGGGGCAAGGATGAAAAACTGTTTTTT.

This chain joins TRBV18 and TRBJ2-1, with D possibly being TRBD2 (5 bases). The V gene lost 0 bases and the J gene lost 7 bases, with 13 bases spanning the gap. The CDR3 length is 15 residues. Germline V gene sequence: CDR1 KGHSH, CDR2 LQKENI. The CDR3 DNA is TGTGCCAGCTCACCACCGGAGGTCCCGCGGAATGAGCAGTTCTTC. It codes for CASSPPEVPRNEQFF.

The CDR3 reads CASVSPGQLNTEAFF. The CDR3 DNA reads as TGTGCCAGCGTCAGTCCGGGACAGCTGAACACTGAAGCTTTCTTT. This chain links TRBV2 with TRBJ1-1; 7 bases match TRBD1. The germline gives CDR1 SNHLY, CDR2 FYNNEI. This CDR3 has 15 residues. The V and J ends lost 8 bases and 0 bases, in that order; junction bases with no gene match: 9.

The genes are TRBV27 and TRBJ1-4, with TRBD1 identical over 7 bases. Germline V gives CDR1 MNHEY, CDR2 SMNVEV (reference sequence). The CDR3 spans 13 residues. The junction had 3 bases not matched to a gene; V was cut back by 6 bases and J by 5 bases. In DNA form, the CDR3 reads TGTGCCAGCAGGGGACAGATCAATGAAAAACTGTTTTTT. This encodes CASRGQINEKLFF. The variable domain in full, completed from reference TRBV27 and TRBJ1-4, reads EAQVTQNPRYLITVTGKKLTVTCSQNMNHEYMSWYRQDPGLGLRQIYYSMNVEVTDKGDVPEGYKVSRKEKRNFPLILESPSPNQTSLYFCASRGQINEKLFFGSGTQLSVL.

The V call is TRBV15, the J call TRBJ2-5; TRBD2 is a possible D gene (6 bases). Trimming removed 3 bases from V and 1 base from J, with 15 bases in between. The germline CDR1 and CDR2 sequences are LNHNV and YYDKDF (reference sequence). CDR3 length equals 16 residues. The CDR3 loop is CATSSGGAPLQETQYF. CDR3 bases: TGTGCCACCAGCAGCGGGGGAGCACCCCTCCAAGAGACCCAGTACTTC.

V usage is TRBV15 and J usage is TRBJ1-2; 8 bases agree with TRBD1. J was trimmed by 5 bases and V by 5 bases; bases with no gene match: 7. Germline lookup yields CDR1 LNHNV and CDR2 YYDKDF (reference sequence). This CDR3 contains 14 residues. The CDR3 DNA is TGTGCCACCAGCTCCAGGGGGCTTGGGTATGGCTACACCTTC. It encodes CATSSRGLGYGYTF.

The rearrangement uses TRBV6-6 and TRBJ2-1, with D unresolved. CDR1 and CDR2 (germline): MNHNY, SVGAGI (reference sequence). Trimming took off 4 bases at V and 5 bases at J, with 3 bases between the two ends. The CDR3 consists of 11 residues. Here the CDR3 reads CASSFNNEQFF. Written as DNA, the CDR3 is TGTGCCAGCAGTTTTAACAATGAGCAGTTCTTC.

The chain combines TRBV5-1 with TRBJ1-1; 10 nucleotides agree with TRBD1. J was trimmed by 4 bases and V by 4 bases; bases with no gene match: 7. The CDR3 is made up of 15 amino acids. Germline V gene sequence: CDR1 SGHRS, CDR2 YFSETQ. The CDR3 region is CASSPGQGKSTEAFF. For the CDR3, the DNA is TGCGCCAGCAGCCCGGGACAGGGGAAGAGCACTGAAGCTTTCTTT.

The rearrangement links TRBV28 to TRBJ1-2; maybe TRBD1 (5 bases). The CDR3 loop spans 15 amino acids. The ends were cut back, 5 bases at V and 5 bases at J, with 18 bases in the middle. Germline V gene lookup returns CDR1 MDHEN and CDR2 SYDVKM. CDR3 sequence (DNA): TGTGCCAGCAGTGGGACGGTGTCCGCTTGGTATGGCTACACCTTC. This codes for CASSGTVSAWYGYTF.

For this clone: A junction end diverges from the germline sequence, so it may reflect a read error. The chain combines TRBV5-1 with TRBJ2-3; tentatively, D is TRBD1 (6 bases). The length of the CDR3 is 16 residues. The germline gives CDR1 SGHRS, CDR2 YFSETQ. The CDR3 DNA follows: TGCGCCAGCAGCTCACACCCAGGGGCCCCTGCAGAGACGCAGTATTTT. Protein: CASSSHPGAPAETQYF.

The CDR3 DNA follows: TGTGCCGTCCCACCCGGACAGGGTGGGTACAATGAGCAGTTCTTC. Translating gives CAVPPGQGGYNEQFF. The chain combines TRBV25-1 with TRBJ2-1, with 8 bases matching TRBD1. Germline lookup yields CDR1 MGHDK and CDR2 SYGVNS. The CDR3 runs 15 residues. With V trimmed by 11 bases and J by 4 bases, 13 bases remained unmatched.

The chain uses TRBV4-1 and TRBJ1-1; 7 nucleotides agree with TRBD1. The CDR3 spans 17 residues. Germline V CDR1 and CDR2: MGHRA, YSYEKL. Trimming at V came to 4 bases and at J to 5 bases, leaving 16 bases not matched to a gene. The CDR3 loop is CASSPAPIRQGNTEAFF. For the CDR3, the DNA is TGCGCCAGCAGCCCAGCCCCAATACGACAGGGCAATACTGAAGCTTTCTTT.

The J gene is TRBJ2-7, the V gene TRBV6-1; TRBD2 is a possible D gene (5 bases). Trimming stripped 1 base from V and 1 base from J, with 11 bases between. Germline V gene lookup returns CDR1 MNHNS and CDR2 SASEGT. This CDR3 spans 15 amino acids. CDR3 region: CASSEDMTGSYEQYF. CDR3 bases: TGTGCCAGCAGTGAAGATATGACGGGGTCCTACGAGCAGTACTTC.

The chain couples TRBV19 to TRBJ2-7, with TRBD1 identical over 11 bases. The V and J ends lost 5 bases and 3 bases, in that order; junction bases with no gene match: 6. Germline CDR1 reads LNHDA; CDR2 reads SQIVND (reference sequence). This CDR3 region has 15 residues. The CDR3 sequence is CASSQRTGGDYEQYF. The CDR3 DNA reads as TGTGCCAGTAGTCAGAGGACAGGGGGCGACTACGAGCAGTACTTC.

V usage is TRBV16 and J usage is TRBJ1-2; D ambiguous. V was pared by 3 bases and J by 11 bases, with 13 bases between. Germline V CDR1 and CDR2: KGHSY, FQNENV. The CDR3 covers 12 residues. The CDR3 bases are TGTGCCAGCAGCCATTCCCAGGCGGGTTACACCTTC. Residues: CASSHSQAGYTF.

The genes are TRBV7-9 and TRBJ2-7; 8 bases fit TRBD1. The CDR3 sequence is 14 residues long. CDR1 is SEHNR and CDR2 is FQNEAQ in the germline V gene (reference sequence). Trimming at V came to 5 bases and at J to 3 bases, leaving 6 bases not matched to a gene. The CDR3 nucleotides read TGTGCCAGCAGCCCACAACAGGGGGTCTACGAGCAGTACTTC. Protein sequence: CASSPQQGVYEQYF.

The chain couples TRBV29-1 to TRBJ2-7, with 9 bases identical to TRBD2. The CDR3 covers 13 residues. CDR1 SQVTM and CDR2 ANQGSEA come from the germline V gene. V shed 5 bases, J shed 0 bases, and the junction held 2 bases outside the gene matches. CDR3 DNA sequence: TGCAGCGTTATAGCGGGAGACTCCTACGAGCAGTACTTC. Translating gives CSVIAGDSYEQYF.

CDR3 bases: TGTGCCAGCAGAGGACAGGGGCAAGAGACCCAGTACTTC. It is translated as CASRGQGQETQYF. The chain recombines TRBV6-1 with TRBJ2-5; 9 bases are shared with TRBD1. CDR1 is MNHNS, CDR2 SASEGT, per germline. With 6 bases clipped from V and 2 bases from J, the junction kept 1 base outside the gene matches. The CDR3 covers 13 residues.

The V and J genes are TRBV5-1 and TRBJ2-1; D is perhaps TRBD1 (7 bases). This CDR3 has 16 residues. Trimming removed 0 bases from V and 0 bases from J, with 10 bases in between. Germline lookup yields CDR1 SGHRS and CDR2 YFSETQ. This CDR3 is CASSLGQGGSYNEQFF. The CDR3 DNA follows: TGCGCCAGCAGCTTGGGGCAGGGGGGCTCCTACAATGAGCAGTTCTTC.

V and J are TRBV7-9 and TRBJ2-5; D may correspond to TRBD1 or TRBD2 (6 bases each). Trimming left V 2 bases short and J 4 bases short, with 14 bases between. The CDR3 length is 15 residues. Germline V CDR1 and CDR2: SEHNR, FQNEAQ (reference sequence). CDR3 protein: CASSLSGAGIETQYF. In nucleotides, the CDR3 is TGTGCCAGCAGCTTATCGGGGGCAGGGATAGAGACCCAGTACTTC.

The rearrangement links TRBV9 to TRBJ1-3, with no clear D. From germline, CDR1 is SGDLS and CDR2 YYNGEE. The ends were cut back, 0 bases at V and 0 bases at J, with 7 bases in the middle. The CDR3 length is 15 residues. The CDR3 is CASSVGSLSGNTIYF. CDR3 coding DNA: TGTGCCAGCAGCGTAGGGTCACTCTCTGGAAACACCATATATTTT.

This chain uses TRBV6-1 with TRBJ2-7; 9 bases are shared with TRBD1. After removal of 7 bases from V and 6 bases from J, the junction contained 7 bases not matched to a gene. The CDR3 length is 13 residues. Germline assignment: CDR1 MNHNS and CDR2 SASEGT. The CDR3 here is CASTTGGLREQYF. The CDR3 coding sequence is TGTGCCAGCACGACAGGGGGTCTTCGCGAGCAGTACTTC.

This chain joins TRBV4-1 and TRBJ2-1; 14 positions agree with TRBD2. Germline V CDR1 and CDR2: MGHRA, YSYEKL. The CDR3 spans 18 residues. V was clipped by 5 bases and J by 2 bases; unmatched bases: 8. The CDR3 spells CASSSGLAGEIAYNEQFF. The CDR3 region has the DNA TGCGCCAGCAGCTCGGGACTAGCGGGAGAGATAGCCTACAATGAGCAGTTCTTC.

The gene calls are TRBV15 and TRBJ2-5, with a tentative D call TRBD2 (5 bases). CDR1 LNHNV and CDR2 YYDKDF come from the germline V gene (reference sequence). Trimming removed 0 bases at V and 4 bases at J, with 12 bases between. This CDR3 contains 15 residues. CDR3 in DNA: TGTGCCACCAGCAGAGATCGGGATCGGTTAGAGACCCAGTACTTC. Translation gives CATSRDRDRLETQYF. Based on the CDR3 plus reference TRBV15 and TRBJ2-5, the full variable domain is DAMVIQNPRYQVTQFGKPVTLSCSQTLNHNVMYWYQQKSSQAPKLLFHYYDKDFNNEADTPDNFQSRRPNTSFCFLDIRSPGLGDTAMYLCATSRDRDRLETQYFGPGTRLLVL.

The genes are TRBV7-2 and TRBJ1-5; the D is unclear. Trimming left V 10 bases short and J 4 bases short, with 17 bases between. CDR1 SGHTA and CDR2 FQGNSA come from the germline V gene. The CDR3 loop spans 14 amino acids. CDR3 in DNA: TGTGCCACCGACCCCGGTCTTTCAAATCAGCCCCAGCATTTT. Protein: CATDPGLSNQPQHF.

The CDR3 DNA is TGTGCCAGCAGCTTCGGGTCCGGCTATGGCTACACCTTC. Translation gives CASSFGSGYGYTF. The rearrangement links TRBV7-9 to TRBJ1-2; D ambiguous. The CDR3 is 13 amino acids. Germline CDR1 reads SEHNR; CDR2 reads FQNEAQ (reference sequence). V shed 3 bases and J shed 4 bases, with 9 bases lying between them.

This chain uses TRBV4-1 with TRBJ1-2, with D possibly being TRBD1 (6 bases). Deletions cut 3 bases from V and 4 bases from J, with 18 bases between. Germline V CDR1 and CDR2: MGHRA, YSYEKL. This CDR3 is built from 16 residues. CDR3 residues: CASSQVPDSYVYGYTF. The DNA for the CDR3 is TGCGCCAGCAGCCAGGTTCCGGACAGCTATGTCTATGGCTACACCTTC.

This clone was counted a single time. This chain connects TRBV9 to TRBJ2-2; perhaps TRBD2 as D (7 bases). The CDR3 has 16 amino acids. The V gene lost 2 bases and the J gene lost 7 bases, with 18 bases spanning the gap. The germline gives CDR1 SGDLS, CDR2 YYNGEE. Here the CDR3 reads CASSVGQGRASGELFF. Written as DNA, the CDR3 is TGTGCCAGCAGCGTCGGGCAGGGGAGGGCCAGCGGGGAGCTGTTTTTT.

J is TRBJ2-2 and V is TRBV30, with 8 bases that match TRBD2. With 3 bases clipped from V and 6 bases from J, the junction kept 6 bases outside the gene matches. Germline CDR1 is GTSNPN and CDR2 is SVGIG (reference sequence). This CDR3 contains 14 residues. CDR3 region: CAWRGTSYAGELFF. CDR3 nucleotide sequence: TGTGCCTGGAGGGGGACTAGTTACGCCGGGGAGCTGTTTTTT.